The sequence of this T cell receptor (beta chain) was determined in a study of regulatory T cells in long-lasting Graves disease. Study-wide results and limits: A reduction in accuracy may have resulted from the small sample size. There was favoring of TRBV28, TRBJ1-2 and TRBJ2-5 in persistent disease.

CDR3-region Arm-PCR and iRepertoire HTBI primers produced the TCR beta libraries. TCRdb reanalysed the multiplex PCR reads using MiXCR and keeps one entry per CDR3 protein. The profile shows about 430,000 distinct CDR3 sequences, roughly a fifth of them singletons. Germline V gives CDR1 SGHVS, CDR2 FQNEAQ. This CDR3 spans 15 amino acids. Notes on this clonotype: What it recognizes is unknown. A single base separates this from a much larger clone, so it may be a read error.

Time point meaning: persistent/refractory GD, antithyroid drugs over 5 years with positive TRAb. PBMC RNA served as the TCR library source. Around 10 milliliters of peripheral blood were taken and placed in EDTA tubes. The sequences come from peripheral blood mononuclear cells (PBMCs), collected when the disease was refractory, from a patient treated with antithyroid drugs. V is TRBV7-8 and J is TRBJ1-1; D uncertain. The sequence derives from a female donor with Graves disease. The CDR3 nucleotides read TGTGCCAGCAGCCGGGAGTGGGAGTACAACACTGAAGCTTCCTTT. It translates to CASSREWEYNTEASF.